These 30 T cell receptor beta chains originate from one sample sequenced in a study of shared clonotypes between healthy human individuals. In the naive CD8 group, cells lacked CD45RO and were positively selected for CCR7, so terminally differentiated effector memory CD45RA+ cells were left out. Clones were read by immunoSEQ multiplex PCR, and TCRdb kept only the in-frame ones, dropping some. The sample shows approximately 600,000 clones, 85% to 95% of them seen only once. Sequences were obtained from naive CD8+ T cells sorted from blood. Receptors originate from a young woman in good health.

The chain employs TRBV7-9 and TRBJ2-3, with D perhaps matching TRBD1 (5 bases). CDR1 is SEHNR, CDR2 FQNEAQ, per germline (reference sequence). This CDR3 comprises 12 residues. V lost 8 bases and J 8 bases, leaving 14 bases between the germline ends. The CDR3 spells CASDESQGTQYF. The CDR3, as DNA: TGTGCCAGCGACGAAAGCCAGGGTACGCAGTATTTT.

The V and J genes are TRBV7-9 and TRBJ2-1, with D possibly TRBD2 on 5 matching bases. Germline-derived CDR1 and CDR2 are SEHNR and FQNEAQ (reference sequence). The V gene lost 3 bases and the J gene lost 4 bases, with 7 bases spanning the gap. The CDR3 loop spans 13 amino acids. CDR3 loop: CASSFGLYNEQFF. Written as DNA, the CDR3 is TGTGCCAGCAGCTTTGGACTGTACAATGAGCAGTTCTTC.

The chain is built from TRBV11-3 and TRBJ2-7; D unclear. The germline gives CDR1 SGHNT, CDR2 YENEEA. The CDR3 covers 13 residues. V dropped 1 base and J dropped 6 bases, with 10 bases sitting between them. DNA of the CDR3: TGTGCCAGCAGCTTAGCTTCCGGATCCGAGCAGTACTTC. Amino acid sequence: CASSLASGSEQYF.

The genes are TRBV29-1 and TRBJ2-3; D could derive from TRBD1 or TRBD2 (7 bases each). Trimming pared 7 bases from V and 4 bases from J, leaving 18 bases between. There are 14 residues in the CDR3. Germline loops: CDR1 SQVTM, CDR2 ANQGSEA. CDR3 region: CSARGGGSSDTQYF. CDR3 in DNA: TGCAGCGCCAGGGGGGGCGGGAGTTCAGATACGCAGTATTTT.

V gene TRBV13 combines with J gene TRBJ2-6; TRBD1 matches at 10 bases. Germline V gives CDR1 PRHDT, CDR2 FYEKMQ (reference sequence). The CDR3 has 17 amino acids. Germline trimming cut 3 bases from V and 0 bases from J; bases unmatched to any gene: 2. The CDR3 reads CASSFRTGGSGANVLTF. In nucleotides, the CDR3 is TGTGCCAGCAGCTTCAGGACAGGGGGCTCTGGGGCCAACGTCCTGACTTTC.

The CDR3 is CASSQRGNSYNEQFF. CDR3 coding DNA: TGCGCCAGCAGCCAAAGAGGGAACTCCTACAATGAGCAGTTCTTC. This sequence joins TRBV4-1 and TRBJ2-1; D is perhaps TRBD2 (5 bases). Germline V gene sequence: CDR1 MGHRA, CDR2 YSYEKL. Trimming stripped 2 bases from V and 0 bases from J, with 8 bases between. CDR3 length equals 15 residues.

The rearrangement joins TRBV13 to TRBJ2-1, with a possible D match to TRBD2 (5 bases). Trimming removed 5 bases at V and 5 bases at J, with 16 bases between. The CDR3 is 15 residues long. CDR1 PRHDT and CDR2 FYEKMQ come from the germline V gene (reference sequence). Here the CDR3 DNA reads TGTGCCAGCAGCCGAGGGAGAGTAGCCGACAATGAGCAGTTCTTC. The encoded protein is CASSRGRVADNEQFF.

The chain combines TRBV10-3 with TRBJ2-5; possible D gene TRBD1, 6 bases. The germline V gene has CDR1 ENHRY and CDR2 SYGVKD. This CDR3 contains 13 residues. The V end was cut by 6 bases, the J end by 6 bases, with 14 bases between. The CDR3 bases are TGTGCCATCAGGGAATGGGGGCTGAAGACCCAGTACTTC. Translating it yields CAIREWGLKTQYF.

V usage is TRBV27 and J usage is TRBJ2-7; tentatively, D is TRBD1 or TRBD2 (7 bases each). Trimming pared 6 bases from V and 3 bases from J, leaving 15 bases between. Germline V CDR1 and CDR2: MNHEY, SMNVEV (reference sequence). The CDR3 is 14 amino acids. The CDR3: CASSIGGGGYEQYF. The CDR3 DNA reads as TGTGCCAGCAGCATAGGGGGCGGGGGCTACGAGCAGTACTTC.

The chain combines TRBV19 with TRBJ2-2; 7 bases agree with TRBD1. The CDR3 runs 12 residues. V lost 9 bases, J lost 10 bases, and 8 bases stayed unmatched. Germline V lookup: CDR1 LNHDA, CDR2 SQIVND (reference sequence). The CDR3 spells CASANRGEELFF. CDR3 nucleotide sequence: TGTGCCAGCGCCAACAGGGGAGAGGAGCTGTTTTTT. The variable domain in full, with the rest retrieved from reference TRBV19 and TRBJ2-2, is DGGITQSPKYLFRKEGQNVTLSCEQNLNHDAMYWYRQDPGQGLRLIYYSQIVNDFQKGDIAEGYSVSREKKESFPLTVTSAQKNPTAFYLCASANRGEELFFGEGSRLTVL.

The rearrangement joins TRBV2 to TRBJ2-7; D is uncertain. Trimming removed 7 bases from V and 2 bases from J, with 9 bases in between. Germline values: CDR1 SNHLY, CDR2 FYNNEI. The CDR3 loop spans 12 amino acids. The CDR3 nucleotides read TGTGCCAGCATTCGCACCGCCTACGAGCAGTACTTC. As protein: CASIRTAYEQYF.

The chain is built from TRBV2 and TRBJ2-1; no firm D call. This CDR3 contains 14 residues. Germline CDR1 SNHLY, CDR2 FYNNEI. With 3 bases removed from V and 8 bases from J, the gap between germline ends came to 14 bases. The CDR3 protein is CASSEGRALDEQFF. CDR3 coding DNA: TGTGCCAGCAGTGAGGGAAGAGCCCTTGATGAGCAGTTCTTC. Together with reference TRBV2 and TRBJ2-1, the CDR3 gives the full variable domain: EPEVTQTPSHQVTQMGQEVILRCVPISNHLYFYWYRQILGQKVEFLVSFYNNEISEKSEIFDDQFSVERPDGSNFTLKIRSTKLEDSAMYFCASSEGRALDEQFFGPGTRLTVL.

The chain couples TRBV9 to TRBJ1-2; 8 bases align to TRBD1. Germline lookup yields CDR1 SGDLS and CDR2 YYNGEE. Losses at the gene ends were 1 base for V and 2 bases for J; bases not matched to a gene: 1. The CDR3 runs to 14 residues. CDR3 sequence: CASSVSGGNYGYTF. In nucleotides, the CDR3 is TGTGCCAGCAGCGTATCAGGGGGCAACTATGGCTACACCTTC.

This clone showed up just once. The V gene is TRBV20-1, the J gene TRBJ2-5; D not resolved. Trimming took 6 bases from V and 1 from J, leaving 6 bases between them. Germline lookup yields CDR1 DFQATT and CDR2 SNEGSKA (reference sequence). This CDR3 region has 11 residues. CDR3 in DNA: TGCAGTGCGGACCTCCAAGAGACCCAGTACTTC. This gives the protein CSADLQETQYF.

This CDR3 reads CASRIRGSGANVLTF. The CDR3 coding sequence is TGCGCCAGCAGAATACGAGGGTCTGGGGCCAACGTCCTGACTTTC. J is TRBJ2-6 and V is TRBV4-1, with a weak D call TRBD2 (5 bases). V gave up 6 bases and J gave up 1 base, with 10 bases separating them. This CDR3 is built from 15 residues. Germline V gene sequence: CDR1 MGHRA, CDR2 YSYEKL.

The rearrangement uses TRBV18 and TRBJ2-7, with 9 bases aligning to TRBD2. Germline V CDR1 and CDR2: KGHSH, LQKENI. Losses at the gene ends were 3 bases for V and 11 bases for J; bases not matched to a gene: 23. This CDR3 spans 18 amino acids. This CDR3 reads CASSPRTSDGPPPRREYF. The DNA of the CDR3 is TGTGCCAGCTCACCCCGGACTAGCGATGGCCCACCTCCACGAAGGGAGTACTTC.

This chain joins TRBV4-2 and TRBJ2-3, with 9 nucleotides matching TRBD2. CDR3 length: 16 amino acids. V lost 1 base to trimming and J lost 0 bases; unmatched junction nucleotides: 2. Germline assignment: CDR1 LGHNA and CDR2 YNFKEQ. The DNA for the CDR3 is TGTGCCAGCAGCCAAGGGACTAGCGCTAGCACAGATACGCAGTATTTT. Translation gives CASSQGTSASTDTQYF.

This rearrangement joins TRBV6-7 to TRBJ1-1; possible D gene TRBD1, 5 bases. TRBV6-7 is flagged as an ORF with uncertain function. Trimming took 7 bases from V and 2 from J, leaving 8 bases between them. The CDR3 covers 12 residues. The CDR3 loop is CASTGTNTEAFF. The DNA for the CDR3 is TGTGCCAGCACGGGGACCAACACTGAAGCTTTCTTT.

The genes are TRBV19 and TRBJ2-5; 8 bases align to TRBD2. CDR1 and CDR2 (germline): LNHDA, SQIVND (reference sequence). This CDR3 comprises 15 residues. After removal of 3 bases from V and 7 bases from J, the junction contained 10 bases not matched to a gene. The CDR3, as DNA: TGTGCCAGTAGTATGGTTCTCGGGGGGGGGTCGACCCAGTACTTC. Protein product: CASSMVLGGGSTQYF.

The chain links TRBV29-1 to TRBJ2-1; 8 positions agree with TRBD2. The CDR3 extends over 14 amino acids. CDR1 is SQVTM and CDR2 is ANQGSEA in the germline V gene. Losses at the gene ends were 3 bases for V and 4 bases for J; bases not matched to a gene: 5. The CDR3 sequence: CSVEGREAYNEQFF. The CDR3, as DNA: TGCAGCGTTGAGGGGCGGGAGGCGTACAATGAGCAGTTCTTC.

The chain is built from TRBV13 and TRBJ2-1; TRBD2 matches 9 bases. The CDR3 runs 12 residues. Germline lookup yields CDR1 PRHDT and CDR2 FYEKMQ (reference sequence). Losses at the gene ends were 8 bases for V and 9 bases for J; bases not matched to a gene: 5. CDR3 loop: CASAGGRSEQFF. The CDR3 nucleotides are TGTGCCAGCGCGGGAGGGCGGAGTGAGCAGTTCTTC.

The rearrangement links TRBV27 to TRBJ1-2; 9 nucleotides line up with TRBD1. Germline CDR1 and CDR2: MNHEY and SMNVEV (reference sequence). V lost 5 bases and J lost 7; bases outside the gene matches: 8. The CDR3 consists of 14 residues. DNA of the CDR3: TGTGCCAGCAGTACCCTACAGGGGGCGCTTGGCTACACCTTC. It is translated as CASSTLQGALGYTF.

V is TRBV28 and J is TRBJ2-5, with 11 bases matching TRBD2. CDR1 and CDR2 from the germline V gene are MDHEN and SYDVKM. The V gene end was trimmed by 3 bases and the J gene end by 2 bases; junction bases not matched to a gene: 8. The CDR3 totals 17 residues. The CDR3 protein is CASSFSRTSGYQETQYF. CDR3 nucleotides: TGTGCCAGCAGTTTCTCTCGGACTAGCGGGTATCAAGAGACCCAGTACTTC. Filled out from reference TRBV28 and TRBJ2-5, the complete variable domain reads DVKVTQSSRYLVKRTGEKVFLECVQDMDHENMFWYRQDPGLGLRLIYFSYDVKMKEKGDIPEGYSVSREKKERFSLILESASTNQTSMYLCASSFSRTSGYQETQYFGPGTRLLVL.

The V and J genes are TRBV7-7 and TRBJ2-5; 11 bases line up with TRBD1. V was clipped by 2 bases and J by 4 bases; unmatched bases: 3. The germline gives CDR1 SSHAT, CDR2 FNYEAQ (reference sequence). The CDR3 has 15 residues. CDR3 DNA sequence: TGTGCCAGCAGCTTAAGGGACAGGGGGAGAGAGACCCAGTACTTC. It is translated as CASSLRDRGRETQYF.

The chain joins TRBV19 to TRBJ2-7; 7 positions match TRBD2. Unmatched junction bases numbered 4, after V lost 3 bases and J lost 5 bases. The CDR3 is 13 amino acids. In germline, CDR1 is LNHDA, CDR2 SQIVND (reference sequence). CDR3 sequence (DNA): TGTGCCAGTAGTATTTCGGGAGGCCACGAGCAGTACTTC. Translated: CASSISGGHEQYF.

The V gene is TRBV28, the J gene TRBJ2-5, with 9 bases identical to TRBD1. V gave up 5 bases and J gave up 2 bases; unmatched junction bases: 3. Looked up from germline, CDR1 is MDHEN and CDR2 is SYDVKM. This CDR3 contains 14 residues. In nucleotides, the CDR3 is TGTGCCAGCAGTCCCGACAGGGGGCAAGAGACCCAGTACTTC. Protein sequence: CASSPDRGQETQYF.

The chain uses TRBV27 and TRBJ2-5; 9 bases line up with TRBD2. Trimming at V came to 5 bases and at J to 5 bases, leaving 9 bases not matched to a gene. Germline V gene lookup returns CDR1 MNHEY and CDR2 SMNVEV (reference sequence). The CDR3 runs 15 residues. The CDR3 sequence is CASSTNSGSWETQYF. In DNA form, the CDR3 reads TGTGCCAGCAGTACCAATAGCGGGAGTTGGGAGACCCAGTACTTC.

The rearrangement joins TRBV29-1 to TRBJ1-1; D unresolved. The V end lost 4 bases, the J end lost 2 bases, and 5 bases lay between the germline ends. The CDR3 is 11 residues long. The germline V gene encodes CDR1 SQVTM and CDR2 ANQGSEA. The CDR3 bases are TGCAGCGTTGCCCGTAACACTGAAGCTTTCTTT. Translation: CSVARNTEAFF. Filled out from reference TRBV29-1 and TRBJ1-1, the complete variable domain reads SAVISQKPSRDICQRGTSLTIQCQVDSQVTMMFWYRQQPGQSLTLIATANQGSEATYESGFVIDKFPISRPNLTFSTLTVSNMSPEDSSIYLCSVARNTEAFFGQGTRLTVV.

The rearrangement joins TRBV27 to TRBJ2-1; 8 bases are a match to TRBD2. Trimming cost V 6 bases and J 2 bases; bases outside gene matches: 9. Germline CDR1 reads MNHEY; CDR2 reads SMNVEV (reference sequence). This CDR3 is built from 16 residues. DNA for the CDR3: TGTGCCAGCAGCTACCAGGGACTAGAAACCTACAATGAGCAGTTCTTC. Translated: CASSYQGLETYNEQFF.

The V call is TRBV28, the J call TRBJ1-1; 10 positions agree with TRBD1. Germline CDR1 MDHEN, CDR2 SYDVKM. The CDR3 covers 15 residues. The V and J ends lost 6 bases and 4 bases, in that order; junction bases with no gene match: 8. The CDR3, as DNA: TGTGCCAGCAGACCCGGGACAGGGGAGTTCACTGAAGCTTTCTTT. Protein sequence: CASRPGTGEFTEAFF.